This record concerns one TCR beta chain sequence. Its antigen is not identified. The source of the sample is a study of T cell repertoires in cytomegalovirus infection. Study overall: A matching HLA type, together with CMV infection, was signaled by public TCR beta signatures. Study-level findings and limits: Summed frequency of public TCR beta families distinguished CMV carriers with the relevant HLA. HLA-C-restricted CMV clonotypes gave the most frequent clonotype in two of eight donors.

This CDR3 region has 14 residues. Trimming cost V 4 bases and J 5 bases; bases outside gene matches: 3. From germline, CDR1 is LNHDA and CDR2 SQIVND (reference sequence). TCRdb reprocessed the reads via MiXCR and lists one record per CDR3 protein. The sample records around 260,000 distinct CDR3 sequences, approximately 9.2% being singletons. Sequenced material: PBMCs. This chain uses TRBV19 with TRBJ2-1, with 9 nucleotides matching TRBD2. The TCR originated in a human donor in good health (CMV status not recorded). Some clones in this sample may be carry-over from other donors' samples. The CDR3 sequence is CASSTSGIDNEQFF. The CDR3 DNA reads TGTGCCAGTAGTACTAGCGGGATAGACAATGAGCAGTTCTTC.